This T cell receptor beta chain was observed in a study of CD8 T cells in ankylosing spondylitis. Using its own MiXCR run on the 5' RACE reads, TCRdb lists one record per CDR3 protein. This sample yields tens of thousands of distinct CDR3 sequences, of which around 26% are seen a single time; around 60% belongs to the top ten. This clonotype was observed a handful of times. Trimming removed 2 bases at V and 3 bases at J, with 8 bases between. The CDR3 contains 14 residues. Germline values: CDR1 MDHEN, CDR2 SYDVKM. The TCR sequence derives from a male donor with ankylosing spondylitis or in good health (not recorded which). Sequencing used blood, either unsorted or a sorted T cell fraction (not recorded which). The chain joins TRBV28 to TRBJ1-3; D is uncertain. The CDR3 here is CASSLRRVGNTIYF. In DNA, the CDR3 is TGTGCCAGCAGTTTAAGGCGGGTTGGAAACACCATATATTTT.